This entry features one TCR beta chain sequence. Its antigen remains unknown. Each CDR3 protein gets one entry after TCRdb re-called the reads with MiXCR. The sample shows 680,000 or so distinct CDR3 sequences, approximately 40% of them seen only once. The V end was cut by 5 bases, the J end by 0 bases, with 10 bases between. Looked up from germline, CDR1 is MNHEY and CDR2 is SVGAGI. The CDR3 contains 15 residues. This sample was taken from a study of T cell repertoires in cytomegalovirus infection. Study at large: CMV infection plus the matching HLA type was flagged by public TCR beta signatures. Study results and limitations: Clonotypes of TCR beta that were HLA-C-restricted and CMV-specific dominated the ex vivo response. Cumulative frequency (of public TCR beta family members) identified carriers of CMV plus the relevant HLA.

This receptor was obtained from a human donor in good health (CMV status not recorded). Some clones in this sample may be carry-over from other donors' samples. V is TRBV6-5 and J is TRBJ1-4, with a tentative D call TRBD1 (5 bases). Sequencing was done on a sample of PBMCs. The CDR3 nucleotides read TGTGCCAGCAGTAAACTAGGGGCAACTAATGAAAAACTGTTTTTT. It codes for CASSKLGATNEKLFF.